The present TCR beta chain was sequenced within a study of CD8 T cells in ankylosing spondylitis. TCRdb reanalysed the 5' RACE reads using MiXCR and keeps one entry per CDR3 protein. Of around 320,000 distinct CDR3 sequences listed, about 20% are singletons. The CDR3 extends over 13 amino acids. The V and J ends lost 1 base and 10 bases, in that order; junction bases with no gene match: 3. Germline V gene data show CDR1 as SGHKS and CDR2 as YYEKEE (reference sequence). This sequence was found in a female donor with ankylosing spondylitis or in good health (not recorded which). Source material: blood, either unsorted or a sorted T cell fraction (not recorded which). The chain combines TRBV5-5 with TRBJ2-1, with 9 bases that match TRBD1. CDR3 in DNA: TGTGCCAGCAGCTTGACAGGGGGCGAGGAGCAGTTCTTC. Residues: CASSLTGGEEQFF.